This TCR beta chain was retrieved from a study of shared clonotypes between healthy human individuals. The protocol was immunoSEQ multiplex PCR, while the TCRdb copy is restricted to in-frame clones and leaves out a portion. The table has about 1.1 million clones, roughly 74% seen once. The CDR3 runs 13 residues. CDR1 SNHLY and CDR2 FYNNEI come from the germline V gene. V lost 4 bases and J 4 bases, leaving 9 bases between the germline ends. This chain connects TRBV2 to TRBJ2-3, with D possibly being TRBD1 (6 bases). This clonotype was sampled from a man in his late teens or twenties in good health. Some clones in this sample may be carry-over from other donors' samples. Sequencing input: memory CD4+ T cells from PBMCs. The subset here: CD45RA-negative fraction. The CDR3 sequence: CASSGRTADTQYF. Written as DNA, the CDR3 is TGTGCCAGCAGTGGTCGGACAGCAGATACGCAGTATTTT.